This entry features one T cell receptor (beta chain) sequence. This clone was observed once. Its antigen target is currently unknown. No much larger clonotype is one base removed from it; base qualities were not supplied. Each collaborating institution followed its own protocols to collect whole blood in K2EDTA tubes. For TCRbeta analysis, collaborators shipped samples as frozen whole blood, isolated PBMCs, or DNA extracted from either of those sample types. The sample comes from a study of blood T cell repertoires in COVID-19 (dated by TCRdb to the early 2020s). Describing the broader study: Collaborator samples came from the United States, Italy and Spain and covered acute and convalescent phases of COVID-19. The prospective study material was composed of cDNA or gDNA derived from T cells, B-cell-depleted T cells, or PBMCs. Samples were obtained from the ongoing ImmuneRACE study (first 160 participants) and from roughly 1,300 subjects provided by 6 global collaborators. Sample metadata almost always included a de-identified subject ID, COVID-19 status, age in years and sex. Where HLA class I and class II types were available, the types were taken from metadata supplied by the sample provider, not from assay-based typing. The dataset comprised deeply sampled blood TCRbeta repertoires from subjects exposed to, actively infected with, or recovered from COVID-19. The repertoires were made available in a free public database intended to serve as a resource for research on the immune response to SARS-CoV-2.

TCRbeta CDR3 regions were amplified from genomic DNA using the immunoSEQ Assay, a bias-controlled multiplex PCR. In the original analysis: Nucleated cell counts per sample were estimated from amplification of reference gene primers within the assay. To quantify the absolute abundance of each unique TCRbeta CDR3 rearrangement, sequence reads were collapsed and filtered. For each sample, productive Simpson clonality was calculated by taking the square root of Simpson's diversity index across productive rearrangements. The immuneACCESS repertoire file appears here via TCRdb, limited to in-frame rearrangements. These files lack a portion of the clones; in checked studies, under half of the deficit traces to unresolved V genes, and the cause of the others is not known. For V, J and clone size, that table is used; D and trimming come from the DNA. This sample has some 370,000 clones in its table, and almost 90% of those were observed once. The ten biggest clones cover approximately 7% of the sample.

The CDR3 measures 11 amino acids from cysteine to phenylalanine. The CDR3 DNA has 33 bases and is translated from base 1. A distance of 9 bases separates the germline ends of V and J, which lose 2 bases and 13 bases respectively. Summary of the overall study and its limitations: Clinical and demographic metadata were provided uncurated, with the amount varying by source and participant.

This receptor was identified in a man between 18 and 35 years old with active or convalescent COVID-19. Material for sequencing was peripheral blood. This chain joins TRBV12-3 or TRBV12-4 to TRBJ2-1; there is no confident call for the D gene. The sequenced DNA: TGTGCCAGCAGTTTATCAATTCTACAGTTCTTC. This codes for CASSLSILQFF.